The 15 T cell receptor beta chains reported below all come from one sample, sequenced in a study of response to subunit inactivated influenza vaccine. TCRdb reprocessed the RT-PCR reads via MiXCR and lists one record per CDR3 protein. The table includes around 520,000 distinct CDR3 sequences, 12% detected once. Specimen: PBMCs from blood, collected on the day of vaccination. These receptors all stem from a man aged 45-65 years who received an inactivated influenza vaccine.

The chain carries TRBV11-2 and TRBJ2-2; possible D gene TRBD2, 5 bases. The CDR3 consists of 16 residues. V lost 1 base and J 5 bases, leaving 14 bases between the germline ends. Germline-derived CDR1 and CDR2 are SGHAT and FQNNGV. CDR3 nucleotides: TGTGCCAGCAGCTTAGTCGGGCAGACGGGGACCGGGGAGCTGTTTTTT. Translated, it gives CASSLVGQTGTGELFF.

In this sample, this clonotype turned up a few times. The chain uses TRBV3-1 and TRBJ1-5; TRBD1 agrees at 8 bases. Per germline, CDR1 LGHDT and CDR2 YNNKEL (reference sequence). The CDR3 has 14 amino acids. V trimming: 4 bases; J trimming: 7 bases; junction bases outside the gene matches: 6. The CDR3 bases are TGTGCCAGCAGCCCCGACAGGGGTGGACAGCCCCAGCATTTT. Translated: CASSPDRGGQPQHF.

The table lists this clonotype with a few counts. This chain uses TRBV9 with TRBJ2-5; D gene uncertain. Trimming pared 4 bases from V and 3 bases from J, leaving 13 bases between. This CDR3 spans 14 amino acids. Germline-derived CDR1 and CDR2 are SGDLS and YYNGEE. DNA of the CDR3: TGTGCCAGCAGCCCCCAGGCCGGCAAAGAGACCCAGTACTTC. It encodes CASSPQAGKETQYF.

This clonotype was seen many times. The gene calls are TRBV7-4 and TRBJ2-5; 8 bases are shared with TRBD1. CDR1 and CDR2 (germline): SGHVT, SQSDAQ. Trimming cost V 7 bases and J 5 bases; bases outside gene matches: 9. The CDR3 sequence is 14 residues long. The CDR3 protein is CASTMDRVLETQYF. In DNA form, the CDR3 reads TGTGCCAGCACCATGGACAGGGTTTTGGAGACCCAGTACTTC.

As regards this clonotype: Sequence at one end of the junction differs from germline and may be a read error. The V gene is TRBV3-1, the J gene TRBJ2-7; D is uncertain. The germline CDR1 and CDR2 sequences are LGHDT and YNNKEL (reference sequence). This CDR3 has 13 amino acids. For the CDR3, the DNA is TGTGCCAGCAGCCTATCGCCCTCCTACGTGCAGTACTTC. It is translated as CASSLSPSYVQYF.

This clonotype was counted only a few times. The chain employs TRBV20-1 and TRBJ2-7; 10 bases agree with TRBD2. Looked up from germline, CDR1 is DFQATT and CDR2 is SNEGSKA (reference sequence). The CDR3 sequence is 16 residues long. V was pared by 4 bases and J by 5 bases, with 14 bases of the junction left unmatched. The CDR3 DNA sequence: TGCAGTGCTAATTTCCTGCAGGCTAGCGGGAGCCACGAGCAGTACTTC. Translation gives CSANFLQASGSHEQYF.

J is TRBJ2-7 and V is TRBV29-1; TRBD2 matches 7 bases. CDR3 length: 12 amino acids. CDR1 SQVTM and CDR2 ANQGSEA come from the germline V gene. Losses at the gene ends were 6 bases for V and 6 bases for J; bases not matched to a gene: 8. The CDR3, as DNA: TGCAGCGTCCTCCTCGGGGGGAGCGAGCAGTACTTC. Translating it yields CSVLLGGSEQYF.

This clonotype was counted only a few times. The rearrangement joins TRBV24-1 to TRBJ1-2; no definite D call. The germline gives CDR1 KGHDR, CDR2 SFDVKD. The V gene lost 5 bases and the J gene lost 1 base, with 7 bases spanning the gap. There are 13 residues in the CDR3. The CDR3 reads CATSVDRNYGYTF. The CDR3, as DNA: TGTGCCACCAGTGTGGACCGTAACTATGGCTACACCTTC.

Only a few counts were recorded for this clonotype. The rearrangement links TRBV7-2 to TRBJ2-2, with 7 bases identical to TRBD1. V was pared by 3 bases and J by 0 bases, with 4 bases of the junction left unmatched. Germline V gene sequence: CDR1 SGHTA, CDR2 FQGNSA. There are 16 residues in the CDR3. CDR3 in DNA: TGTGCCAGCAGCTTCGACAGGGCGGCGAACACCGGGGAGCTGTTTTTT. This encodes CASSFDRAANTGELFF.

The chain has TRBV7-2 and TRBJ2-7; 7 bases line up with TRBD2. The CDR3 runs to 15 residues. The germline gives CDR1 SGHTA, CDR2 FQGNSA. The J segment lost 5 bases and the V segment lost 4 bases, leaving 11 bases of the junction unmatched. The CDR3 is CASSSGLAGADEQYF. The CDR3 region has the DNA TGTGCCAGCAGCTCAGGGCTGGCGGGAGCCGACGAGCAGTACTTC.

The J gene is TRBJ2-7, the V gene TRBV20-1; TRBD2 is a possible D gene (6 bases). Between the trimmed V and J ends, which lost 0 bases and 2 bases, there was a span of 14 bases. The CDR3 totals 15 residues. Germline-derived CDR1 and CDR2 are DFQATT and SNEGSKA (reference sequence). As DNA, the CDR3 is TGCAGTGCTAGAGATCTTAGCGGTAACCCCTACGAGCAGTACTTC. Protein sequence: CSARDLSGNPYEQYF.

This clonotype came up many times. This chain joins TRBV7-9 and TRBJ1-1; tentatively, D is TRBD1 (6 bases). CDR3 length: 14 residues. V dropped 5 bases and J dropped 7 bases, with 17 bases sitting between them. CDR1 and CDR2 from the germline V gene are SEHNR and FQNEAQ (reference sequence). The CDR3 nucleotides read TGTGCCAGCAGCATAGAACAGGGTATCGGTGAAGCTTTCTTT. Protein product: CASSIEQGIGEAFF.

J is TRBJ2-7 and V is TRBV6-1; D may correspond to TRBD1 or TRBD2 (5 bases each). Germline lookup yields CDR1 MNHNS and CDR2 SASEGT. Trimming removed 7 bases at V and 2 bases at J, with 15 bases between. The CDR3 runs to 14 residues. The CDR3 sequence: CASTLARGAYEQYF. The CDR3 coding sequence is TGTGCCAGCACCTTGGCCCGGGGCGCCTACGAGCAGTACTTC.

Many counts were recorded for this clonotype. The CDR3 sequence is CASSSQGHSYTF. The CDR3 DNA reads as TGTGCCAGCAGTTCACAGGGTCATAGCTACACCTTC. The chain combines TRBV12-3 or TRBV12-4 with TRBJ1-2; D is perhaps TRBD1 (6 bases). The length of the CDR3 is 12 residues. V was trimmed by 4 bases and J by 9 bases, leaving 12 bases between them.

The CDR3 protein is CASSRFSGRGTYNEQFF. The DNA for the CDR3 is TGTGCCAGCTCACGTTTCAGCGGGAGGGGGACCTACAATGAGCAGTTCTTC. J is TRBJ2-1 and V is TRBV18, with 10 positions matching TRBD2. The CDR3 contains 17 residues. CDR1 is KGHSH and CDR2 is LQKENI in the germline V gene. The junction had 8 bases not matched to a gene; V was cut back by 4 bases and J by 2 bases.